Listed below are T cell receptor beta chains from one sample, sequenced in a study of metastatic and nonmetastatic thyroid tumors. TCRdb recomputed clones from the PCR reads via MiXCR. The sample includes approximately 40,000 clones, 25% to 35% seen only once; the top ten take 9.9%. Sequences were obtained from blood. Receptor source: a male donor with papillary thyroid cancer or a benign thyroid nodule (not recorded which). Some clones in this sample may be carry-over from other donors' samples. The conserved cysteine and the conserved F or W are not part of the CDR3 here. D genes are given only for firm matches.

d_call v_call cdr3_aa
NA TRBV15 ATGRLFLTDTQY
NA TRBV30 AWSPQPNQPQH
NA TRBV12-5 ASGREH
NA TRBV9 ASSVGGFTEAF
TRBD1 TRBV5-1 ASSPGRTGSGSPLH
NA TRBV6-6 ASSYTDTDTQY
NA TRBV6-5 ARSSNRVGGNNEQF
TRBD2 TRBV7-3 ASSHSGGAYNEQF
NA TRBV3-1 ASSQFRAQGPRNTEAF
NA TRBV6-1 ASSSPLTGVYEQY
TRBD2 TRBV10-1 ASSETLAGGPHEQF
TRBD1 TRBV6-4 AIPHRGGNQPQH
TRBD1 TRBV20-1 SAATGAQFYEQY
NA TRBV29-1 SVAPRLNTEAF
TRBD1 TRBV9 ASSPRQGPNSPLH
NA TRBV2 ASNSGEEETQY
NA TRBV27 ACSLGGSHLH
NA TRBV7-2 ASSLDMDEQF
NA TRBV12-3/TRBV12-4 ASSLQAEGYNEQY
NA TRBV6-1 ASSSNYYGYT
NA TRBV20-1 SAKSAAGDSSPYEQY
NA TRBV30 AWRFSTGDLF
TRBD2 TRBV3-1 ASGVAGGGEQF
NA TRBV3-1 ASSQIPGNEQY
NA TRBV7-3 DSGKGSVANVLT
NA TRBV9 ASSPYRDLGTDTQY
NA TRBV18 ASSSPGSNSPLH
NA TRBV5-1 ASSLGGSSYNEQF
TRBD1 TRBV5-1 ASSFSGTAQETQY
NA TRBV10-2 ASSEWGHRGLNYEQY
NA TRBV28 ASRGRGVY
NA TRBV7-9 ASSKDTYTEAF
TRBD2 TRBV5-5 ASSLEWYGGGRELF
TRBD2 TRBV4-3 ASSQGTGLGSYNEQF
NA TRBV5-1 ASSLGDANSEQY
NA TRBV20-1 SARDGVNTGELF
TRBD1 TRBV11-2 ASSLGQGAEQY
TRBD1 TRBV19 ASSSRTGVLHTEAF
NA TRBV6-1 AISLSPEGNTEAF
NA TRBV19 ASRQGNQPQH
NA TRBV28 ASSALGPNEQL